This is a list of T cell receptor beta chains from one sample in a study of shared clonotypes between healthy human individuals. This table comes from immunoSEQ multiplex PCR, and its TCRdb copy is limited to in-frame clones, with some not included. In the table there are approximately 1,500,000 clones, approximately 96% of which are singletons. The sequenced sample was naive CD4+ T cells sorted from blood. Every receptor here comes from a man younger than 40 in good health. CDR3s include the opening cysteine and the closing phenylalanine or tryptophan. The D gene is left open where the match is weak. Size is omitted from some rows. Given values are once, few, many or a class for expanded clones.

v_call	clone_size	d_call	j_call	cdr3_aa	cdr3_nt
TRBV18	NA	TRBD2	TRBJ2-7	CASSPRPSGSNEQYF	TGTGCCAGCTCACCACGGCCTAGCGGGAGTAACGAGCAGTACTTC
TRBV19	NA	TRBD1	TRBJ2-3	CASTRGTEVDTQYF	TGTGCCAGTACCCGAGGGACAGAGGTGGATACGCAGTATTTT
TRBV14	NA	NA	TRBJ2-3	CASSQDSDSRQYF	TGTGCCAGCAGCCAAGATAGCGACAGCCGGCAGTATTTT
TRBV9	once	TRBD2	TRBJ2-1	CASSPYTSGRASVSNEQFF	TGTGCCAGCAGCCCATACACTAGCGGGAGGGCCTCGGTCTCCAATGAGCAGTTCTTC
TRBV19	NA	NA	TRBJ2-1	CASTPTTPTYNEQFF	TGTGCCAGTACCCCGACTACCCCAACCTACAATGAGCAGTTCTTC
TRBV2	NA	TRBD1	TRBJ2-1	CASGRWTGSRSEQFF	TGTGCCAGCGGCCGCTGGACAGGGAGTAGGAGTGAGCAGTTCTTC
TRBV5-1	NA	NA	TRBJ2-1	CASSFASIPNEQFF	TGCGCCAGCAGCTTCGCGTCTATCCCTAATGAGCAGTTCTTC
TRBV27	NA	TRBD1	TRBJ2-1	CASSFGQGRGNEQFF	TGTGCCAGCAGTTTTGGACAGGGTAGGGGCAATGAGCAGTTCTTC
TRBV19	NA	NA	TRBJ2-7	CASSITQGFEQYF	TGTGCCAGTAGTATAACACAGGGATTCGAGCAGTACTTC
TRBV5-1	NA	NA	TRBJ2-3	CASSLEGARADTQYF	TGCGCCAGCAGCTTGGAGGGAGCAAGAGCAGATACGCAGTATTTT
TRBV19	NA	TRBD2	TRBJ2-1	CASNPTSVQYNEQFF	TGTGCCAGTAACCCAACTAGCGTACAATACAATGAGCAGTTCTTC
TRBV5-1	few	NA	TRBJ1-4	CASSLGLGEKLFF	TGCGCCAGCAGCTTGGGACTGGGGGAAAAACTGTTTTTT
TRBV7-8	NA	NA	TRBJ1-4	CASSLGGRANEKLFF	TGTGCCAGCAGCTTAGGGGGGCGGGCTAATGAAAAACTGTTTTTT